The 6 T cell receptor beta chains presented below share a single source sample, sequenced in a study of blood T cell repertoires in COVID-19. Clones were read by immunoSEQ multiplex PCR, and TCRdb kept only the in-frame ones, dropping some. The sample has a few hundred thousand clones, roughly 85% seen once. Sequencing was done on a sample of peripheral blood. Receptors originate from a woman aged 18 to 35 with acute or convalescent COVID-19.

The rearrangement links TRBV6-1 to TRBJ2-1; TRBD2 aligns across 12 bases. V lost 4 bases to trimming and J lost 5 bases; unmatched junction nucleotides: 6. The CDR3 totals 16 residues. The germline V gene has CDR1 MNHNS and CDR2 SASEGT. CDR3 nucleotides: TGTGCCAGCAGTGTCCTAGCGGGAGGGGGAGACAATGAGCAGTTCTTC. Amino acid sequence: CASSVLAGGGDNEQFF.

This clone was counted a few times. The V and J genes are TRBV11-2 and TRBJ2-7; 11 bases map to TRBD2. V lost 1 base and J lost 6; bases outside the gene matches: 8. Germline loops: CDR1 SGHAT, CDR2 FQNNGV. The CDR3 is 16 amino acids. The CDR3 reads CASSLGPSGRLGEQYF. The CDR3 bases are TGTGCCAGCAGCTTAGGCCCTAGCGGGAGGCTGGGCGAGCAGTACTTC.

The CDR3 bases are TGTGCCAGCAGGGCGGGGCAGCTCAATCAGCCCCAGCATTTT. Its translation: CASRAGQLNQPQHF. The chain recombines TRBV27 with TRBJ1-5; D is perhaps TRBD1 (5 bases). Trimming left V 6 bases short and J 3 bases short, with 12 bases between. The germline V gene has CDR1 MNHEY and CDR2 SMNVEV (reference sequence). The CDR3 runs to 14 residues.

The CDR3 spells CASSTSTGVTYNEQFF. The CDR3, as DNA: TGTGCCAGCAGTACCTCGACAGGGGTGACCTACAATGAGCAGTTCTTC. The J gene is TRBJ2-1, the V gene TRBV27, with 8 bases aligning to TRBD1. The CDR3 spans 16 residues. Germline trimming cut 5 bases from V and 2 bases from J; bases unmatched to any gene: 8. The V gene's germline CDR1 is MNHEY and CDR2 SMNVEV (reference sequence).

The chain employs TRBV5-1 and TRBJ2-3; D remains ambiguous. V dropped 4 bases and J dropped 0 bases, with 9 bases sitting between them. Germline assignment: CDR1 SGHRS and CDR2 YFSETQ. This CDR3 has 14 residues. In DNA, the CDR3 is TGCGCCAGCAGCCCAGGCTTTAGCACAGATACGCAGTATTTT. Translating gives CASSPGFSTDTQYF.

The gene calls are TRBV5-6 and TRBJ1-4, with 8 bases aligning to TRBD1. This CDR3 has 18 amino acids. Germline V CDR1 and CDR2: SGHDT, YYEEEE. After removal of 2 bases from V and 2 bases from J, the junction contained 11 bases not matched to a gene. The CDR3 is CASSFIGDRIPTNEKLFF. CDR3 coding DNA: TGTGCCAGCAGCTTTATCGGGGACAGGATCCCGACTAATGAAAAACTGTTTTTT.